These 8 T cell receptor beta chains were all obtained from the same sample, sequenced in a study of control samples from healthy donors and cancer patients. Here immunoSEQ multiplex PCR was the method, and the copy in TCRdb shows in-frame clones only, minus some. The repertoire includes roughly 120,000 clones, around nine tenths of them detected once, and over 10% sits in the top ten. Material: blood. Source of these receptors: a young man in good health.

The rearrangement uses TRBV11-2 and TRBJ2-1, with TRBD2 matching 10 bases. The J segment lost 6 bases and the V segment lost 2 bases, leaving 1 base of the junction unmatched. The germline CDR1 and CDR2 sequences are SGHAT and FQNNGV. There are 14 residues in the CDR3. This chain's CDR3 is CASSLSGGVNEQFF. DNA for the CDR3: TGTGCCAGCAGCTTAAGCGGGGGGGTCAATGAGCAGTTCTTC.

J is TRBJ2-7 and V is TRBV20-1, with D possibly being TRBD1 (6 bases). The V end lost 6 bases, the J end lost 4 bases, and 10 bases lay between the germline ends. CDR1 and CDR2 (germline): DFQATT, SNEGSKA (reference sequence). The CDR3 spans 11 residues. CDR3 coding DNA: TGCAGTGCGCAACAGGGATACGAGCAGTACGTC. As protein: CSAQQGYEQYV.

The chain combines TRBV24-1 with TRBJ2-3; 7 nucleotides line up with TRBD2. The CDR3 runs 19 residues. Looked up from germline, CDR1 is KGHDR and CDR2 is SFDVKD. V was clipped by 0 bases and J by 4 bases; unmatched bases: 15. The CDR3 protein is CATSDLKGTTYPTPDTQYF. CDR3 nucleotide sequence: TGTGCCACCAGTGATTTGAAGGGGACTACTTATCCTACCCCAGATACGCAGTATTTT.

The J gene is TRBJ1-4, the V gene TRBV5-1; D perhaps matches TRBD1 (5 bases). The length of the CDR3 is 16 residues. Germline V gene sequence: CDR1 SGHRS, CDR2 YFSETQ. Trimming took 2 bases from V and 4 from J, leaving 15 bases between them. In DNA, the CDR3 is TGCGCCAGCAGCTTAAGTGCGGGACGGATTAATGAAAAACTGTTTTTT. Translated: CASSLSAGRINEKLFF.

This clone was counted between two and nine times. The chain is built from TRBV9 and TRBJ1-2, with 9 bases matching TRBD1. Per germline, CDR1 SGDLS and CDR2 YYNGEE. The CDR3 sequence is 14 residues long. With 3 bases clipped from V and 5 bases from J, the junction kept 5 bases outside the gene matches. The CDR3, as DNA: TGTGCCAGCAGCGCCCACAGGGGGCTATATGGCTACACCTTC. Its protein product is CASSAHRGLYGYTF. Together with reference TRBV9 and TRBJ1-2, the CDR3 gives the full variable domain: DSGVTQTPKHLITATGQRVTLRCSPRSGDLSVYWYQQSLDQGLQFLIQYYNGEERAKGNILERFSAQQFPDLHSELNLSSLELGDSALYFCASSAHRGLYGYTFGSGTRLTVV.

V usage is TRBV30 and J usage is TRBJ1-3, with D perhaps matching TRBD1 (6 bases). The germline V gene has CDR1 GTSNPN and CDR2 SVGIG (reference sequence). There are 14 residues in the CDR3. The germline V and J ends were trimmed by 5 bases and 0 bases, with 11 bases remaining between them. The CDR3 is CAWLRGRSGNTIYF. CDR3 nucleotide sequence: TGTGCCTGGCTCCGGGGGCGCTCTGGAAACACCATATATTTT. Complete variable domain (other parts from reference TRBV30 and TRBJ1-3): SQTIHQWPATLVQPVGSPLSLECTVEGTSNPNLYWYRQAAGRGLQLLFYSVGIGQISSEVPQNLSASRPQDRQFILSSKKLLLSDSGFYLCAWLRGRSGNTIYFGEGSWLTVV.

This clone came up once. The CDR3 coding sequence is TGCGCCAGCAGCGCATCAACAGGGTCCCCCTACAATGAGCAGTTCTTC. Protein sequence: CASSASTGSPYNEQFF. The rearrangement uses TRBV5-1 and TRBJ2-1; D possibly corresponds to TRBD1 (6 bases). Germline V lookup: CDR1 SGHRS, CDR2 YFSETQ. The CDR3 runs to 16 residues. V shed 4 bases and J shed 2 bases, with 16 bases lying between them.

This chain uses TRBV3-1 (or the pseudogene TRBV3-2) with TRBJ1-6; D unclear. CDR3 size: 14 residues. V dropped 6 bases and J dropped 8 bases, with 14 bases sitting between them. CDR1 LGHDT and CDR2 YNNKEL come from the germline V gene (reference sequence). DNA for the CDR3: TGTGCCAGCAGGCCACCGAGTGAGCATTCACCCCTCCACTTT. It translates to CASRPPSEHSPLHF.